The 26 T cell receptor beta chains listed next were all sequenced from one sample in a study of Tregs in tolerant kidney transplant recipients. TCRdb's copy holds only in-frame clones and misses some; the assay was immunoSEQ multiplex PCR. Among 100,000 to 130,000 clones listed, 90% were seen once. Sequenced here: CD4+ T cells from blood, sampled before the transplant. These receptors all come from a human donor who received a combined kidney and bone marrow transplant.

CDR3 region: CASSLETRSGEQYF. In DNA form, the CDR3 reads TGTGCCAGCAGCTTAGAGACTAGGTCGGGCGAGCAGTACTTC. The V gene is TRBV7-9, the J gene TRBJ2-7, with D possibly matching TRBD2 (6 bases). The V and J ends lost 1 base and 6 bases respectively, with 13 bases between them. Germline V lookup: CDR1 SEHNR, CDR2 FQNEAQ (reference sequence). CDR3 length equals 14 residues.

The V gene is TRBV19, the J gene TRBJ1-2, with TRBD1 as a possible D gene (6 bases). CDR3 size: 12 residues. Germline-derived CDR1 and CDR2 are LNHDA and SQIVND (reference sequence). V was cut by 6 bases and J by 4 bases, with 9 bases left in between. As DNA, the CDR3 is TGTGCCAGTAGCGGACAGATCTATGGCTACACCTTC. It codes for CASSGQIYGYTF.

V and J are TRBV19 and TRBJ1-4, with D unclear. The V gene lost 5 bases and the J gene lost 5 bases, with 18 bases spanning the gap. The CDR3 totals 16 residues. Germline-derived CDR1 and CDR2 are LNHDA and SQIVND (reference sequence). The CDR3 region is CASSSSAQPLNEKLFF. CDR3 nucleotides: TGTGCCAGTAGTTCGTCCGCACAGCCTTTGAATGAAAAACTGTTTTTT.

The V call is TRBV25-1, the J call TRBJ2-3; tentative D call: TRBD2 (5 bases). The germline CDR1 and CDR2 sequences are MGHDK and SYGVNS. The germline V and J ends were trimmed by 3 bases and 0 bases, with 7 bases remaining between them. The CDR3 sequence is 14 residues long. The CDR3 DNA sequence: TGTGCCAGCAGTGACCCTAGCAGCACAGATACGCAGTATTTT. Translating gives CASSDPSSTDTQYF.

The rearrangement joins TRBV6-6 to TRBJ2-1; 12 nucleotides line up with TRBD2. The CDR3 extends over 16 amino acids. CDR1 and CDR2 from the germline V gene are MNHNY and SVGAGI (reference sequence). J gave up 8 bases and V 8 bases, and 13 bases lay outside the gene matches. The CDR3 loop is CASLGLAGENPDEQFF. Here the CDR3 DNA reads TGTGCCAGCTTGGGACTAGCGGGCGAGAATCCGGATGAGCAGTTCTTC.

This clone is a singleton in its sample. The chain links TRBV6-6 to TRBJ2-1; TRBD2 is a possible D gene (5 bases). Germline lookup yields CDR1 MNHNY and CDR2 SVGAGI (reference sequence). The CDR3 sequence is 13 residues long. Trimming removed 7 bases from V and 9 bases from J, with 16 bases in between. CDR3 bases: TGTGCCAGCACAACTAGTGAGGTGGGTGAGCAGTTCTTC. It yields the protein CASTTSEVGEQFF.

V gene TRBV5-1 combines with J gene TRBJ1-2; 8 bases line up with TRBD1. Germline CDR1 reads SGHRS; CDR2 reads YFSETQ. The V and J ends lost 4 bases and 4 bases, in that order; junction bases with no gene match: 9. This CDR3 spans 15 amino acids. CDR3 DNA: TGCGCCAGCAGCCCTGACAGGGGAAGTTTCTATGGCTACACCTTC. Its protein is CASSPDRGSFYGYTF.

The CDR3 nucleotides read TGCGCCAGCAGCTTGGTGGGGGGGTCGAGCTCCTACGAGCAGTACTTC. Its translation is CASSLVGGSSSYEQYF. The chain couples TRBV5-1 to TRBJ2-7; 7 nucleotides align to TRBD2. CDR1 and CDR2 from the germline V gene are SGHRS and YFSETQ. There are 16 residues in the CDR3. With V trimmed by 0 bases and J by 0 bases, 6 bases remained unmatched.

The rearrangement uses TRBV6-4 and TRBJ1-4, with 10 bases identical to TRBD1. Germline CDR1 reads MRHNA; CDR2 reads SNTAGT. The J segment lost 1 base and the V segment lost 3 bases, leaving 11 bases of the junction unmatched. The CDR3 sequence is 19 residues long. The CDR3 protein is CASSEPGTGVPVTNEKLFF. CDR3 DNA: TGTGCCAGCAGTGAACCCGGGACAGGGGTACCGGTAACTAATGAAAAACTGTTTTTT.

The rearrangement links TRBV5-4 to TRBJ2-6; 9 bases line up with TRBD1. CDR1 and CDR2 (germline): SGHNT, YYREEE (reference sequence). V was pared by 4 bases and J by 0 bases, with 5 bases of the junction left unmatched. This CDR3 has 17 amino acids. The CDR3 here is CASSTRTGASGANVLTF. The DNA for the CDR3 is TGTGCCAGCAGCACACGGACAGGGGCCTCTGGGGCCAACGTCCTGACTTTC.

The V gene is TRBV6-5, the J gene TRBJ1-1; 11 bases align to TRBD1. The CDR3 extends over 16 amino acids. Per germline, CDR1 MNHEY and CDR2 SVGAGI. V was pared by 1 base and J by 1 base, with 2 bases of the junction left unmatched. The CDR3 is CASSYWDRGGNTEAFF. The CDR3 DNA sequence: TGTGCCAGCAGTTACTGGGACAGGGGGGGGAACACTGAAGCTTTCTTT.

This sequence joins TRBV2 and TRBJ2-5; tentative D call: TRBD1 (6 bases). The V end was cut by 4 bases, the J end by 5 bases, with 11 bases between. CDR1 and CDR2 (germline): SNHLY, FYNNEI. CDR3 length: 13 residues. The DNA of the CDR3 is TGTGCCAGCAGTGTGGACAGCCGGGAGACCCAGTACTTC. Translation gives CASSVDSRETQYF.

This chain joins TRBV11-3 and TRBJ2-5; D is perhaps TRBD2 (7 bases). The CDR3 covers 17 residues. The germline CDR1 and CDR2 sequences are SGHNT and YENEEA. Trimming pared 5 bases from V and 4 bases from J, leaving 23 bases between. The CDR3 protein is CASSARGAGATPETQYF. For the CDR3, the DNA is TGTGCCAGCAGCGCTAGGGGGGCGGGGGCGACCCCAGAGACCCAGTACTTC.

The V gene is TRBV23-1, the J gene TRBJ2-7; D might be TRBD1 (6 bases). TRBV23-1 is labeled an ORF, and its function is uncertain. The CDR3 extends over 15 amino acids. Trimming removed 2 bases from V and 5 bases from J, with 16 bases in between. For the CDR3, the DNA is TGCGCCAGCAGTCAACCCCGTGGGGACATGGACGAGCAGTACTTC. This translates into CASSQPRGDMDEQYF.

The chain couples TRBV29-1 to TRBJ2-5; tentative D call: TRBD1 (5 bases). The CDR3 length is 14 residues. V lost 2 bases and J 2 bases, leaving 12 bases between the germline ends. The germline CDR1 and CDR2 sequences are SQVTM and ANQGSEA. The CDR3 DNA sequence: TGCAGCGTTGAAACTTCGGCAGGGCAAGAGACCCAGTACTTC. It codes for CSVETSAGQETQYF.

This chain connects TRBV19 to TRBJ1-2; 10 positions agree with TRBD1. Germline assignment: CDR1 LNHDA and CDR2 SQIVND (reference sequence). The CDR3 loop spans 15 amino acids. J gave up 7 bases and V 1 base, and 6 bases lay outside the gene matches. The CDR3 nucleotides are TGTGCCAGTAGTATAGTAGGGACAGGGGTGGCTGGCTACACCTTC. This sequence encodes CASSIVGTGVAGYTF.

The V and J genes are TRBV4-1 and TRBJ2-7; 10 nucleotides align to TRBD1. With 5 bases clipped from V and 6 bases from J, the junction kept 4 bases outside the gene matches. Germline V lookup: CDR1 MGHRA, CDR2 YSYEKL. The CDR3 spans 13 residues. As DNA, the CDR3 is TGCGCCAGCAGCTACCGGGACAGGGGCGAGCAGTACTTC. Protein: CASSYRDRGEQYF.

The chain recombines TRBV9 with TRBJ2-1; D is unresolved. Trimming removed 0 bases from V and 6 bases from J, with 13 bases in between. The CDR3 length is 15 residues. Germline V gene data show CDR1 as SGDLS and CDR2 as YYNGEE. The CDR3 region is CASSVGLDLFNEQFF. The CDR3 nucleotides read TGTGCCAGCAGCGTAGGGCTCGACTTATTCAATGAGCAGTTCTTC.

The chain carries TRBV6-7 and TRBJ2-7; 7 positions agree with TRBD1. TRBV6-7 is placed among ORFs of uncertain function. With 2 bases clipped from V and 5 bases from J, the junction kept 18 bases outside the gene matches. The CDR3 covers 18 residues. The CDR3: CASSYRLGTDKPFDEQYF. CDR3 DNA sequence: TGTGCCAGCAGTTACCGTCTTGGGACAGACAAACCTTTCGACGAGCAGTACTTC.

The chain recombines TRBV5-1 with TRBJ1-2; TRBD1 matches at 11 bases. Germline CDR1 and CDR2: SGHRS and YFSETQ. This CDR3 comprises 14 residues. With V trimmed by 4 bases and J by 4 bases, 3 bases remained unmatched. The CDR3 sequence: CASSPGQGGYGYTF. The CDR3 DNA reads as TGCGCCAGCAGCCCGGGACAGGGGGGCTATGGCTACACCTTC.

The chain recombines TRBV28 with TRBJ2-6; 9 bases are a match to TRBD1. CDR1 MDHEN and CDR2 SYDVKM come from the germline V gene. V was clipped by 8 bases and J by 1 base; unmatched bases: 6. The CDR3 runs 16 residues. Here the CDR3 reads CASFDRGSSGANVLTF. The CDR3 bases are TGTGCCAGCTTCGACAGGGGGTCTTCTGGGGCCAACGTCCTGACTTTC.

The genes are TRBV7-2 and TRBJ1-5, with 7 bases aligning to TRBD1. The CDR3 has 13 residues. V shed 4 bases and J 5 bases; nucleotides not matched to a gene: 2. CDR1 and CDR2 (germline): SGHTA, FQGNSA. The CDR3 is CASSSQGDQPQHF. The CDR3 DNA is TGTGCCAGCAGCTCGCAGGGGGATCAGCCCCAGCATTTT.

The chain carries TRBV7-9 and TRBJ2-3, with D possibly being TRBD2 (5 bases). CDR1 is SEHNR and CDR2 is FQNEAQ in the germline V gene (reference sequence). The CDR3 spans 14 residues. V lost 5 bases, J lost 3 bases, and 12 bases lay in between. The CDR3 loop is CASSPNLATDTQYF. The CDR3, as DNA: TGTGCCAGCAGCCCCAATCTAGCTACAGATACGCAGTATTTT.

The genes are TRBV5-1 and TRBJ1-1, with D possibly TRBD1 on 5 matching bases. The CDR3 spans 16 residues. The ends were cut back, 2 bases at V and 0 bases at J, with 14 bases in the middle. From germline, CDR1 is SGHRS and CDR2 YFSETQ. The CDR3 here is CASSLLGGLMNTEAFF. In DNA, the CDR3 is TGCGCCAGCAGCTTATTGGGGGGACTCATGAACACTGAAGCTTTCTTT.

V usage is TRBV5-1 and J usage is TRBJ1-2; D is perhaps TRBD1 (5 bases). CDR3 length: 15 amino acids. Trimming cost V 0 bases and J 4 bases, with 13 bases left between them. CDR1 is SGHRS and CDR2 is YFSETQ in the germline V gene. CDR3 nucleotide sequence: TGCGCCAGCAGCTTGGGGGGCAACTCGGGCTATGGCTACACCTTC. Protein product: CASSLGGNSGYGYTF. Based on the CDR3 plus reference TRBV5-1 and TRBJ1-2, the full variable domain is KAGVTQTPRYLIKTRGQQVTLSCSPISGHRSVSWYQQTPGQGLQFLFEYFSETQRNKGNFPGRFSGRQFSNSRSEMNVSTLELGDSALYLCASSLGGNSGYGYTFGSGTRLTVV.

J is TRBJ2-3 and V is TRBV27; 7 bases are a match to TRBD1. Germline V gives CDR1 MNHEY, CDR2 SMNVEV (reference sequence). The CDR3 has 16 amino acids. With V trimmed by 5 bases and J by 6 bases, 14 bases remained unmatched. The CDR3, as DNA: TGTGCCAGCAGTACCAGAGGGGGCAGAGGTTGGGATACGCAGTATTTT. This sequence encodes CASSTRGGRGWDTQYF.